The T cell receptor (beta chain) under discussion was sequenced for a study of T-cell reconstitution after alpha-beta-depleted transplantation in children. Findings and limits, study-wide: The main origin of T-cell counts and diversity one year after transplant was newly produced T cells.

Unique molecular identifiers were built into the TCRbeta library. One entry per CDR3 protein results from TCRdb running MiXCR on the PCR reads. The sample includes 500,000 to 650,000 distinct CDR3 sequences, roughly 13% of them seen just once. A few counts support this clonotype. Its specificity is unknown. CDR1 is MDHEN, CDR2 SYDVKM, per germline. This CDR3 contains 14 residues. The V gene lost 4 bases and the J gene lost 9 bases, with 16 bases spanning the gap. Sequenced here: PBMCs, mostly from graft donor cells, sampled 360 days after TCRalphabeta/CD19-depleted stem cell transplant. The TCR sequence derives from a male patient between 5 and 17 years old who had a stem cell transplant for acute myeloid leukemia, so the T cells may come from the graft donor. The rearrangement joins TRBV28 to TRBJ2-1, with D perhaps matching TRBD2 (7 bases). As DNA, the CDR3 is TGTGCCAGCAGTTACGGGGGGCTTCAAGCTGAGCAGTTCTTC. Residues: CASSYGGLQAEQFF.